This T cell receptor (beta chain) was sequenced in a study of OX40 agonist ivuxolimab in advanced cancers. Across the whole study: At doses from 0.01 to 10 mg/kg, patients were given intravenous ivuxolimab every 2 weeks. Participants averaged approximately 65 years of age (range roughly 23 to 90) and were less than 85% male. Dose-escalation patients suffered from hepatocellular carcinoma, melanoma, renal cell or head and neck cancer.

The CDR3 runs 15 residues. Between the trimmed V and J ends, which lost 0 bases and 4 bases, there was a span of 9 bases. Germline-derived CDR1 and CDR2 are LGHNA and YSLEER. The method was immunoSEQ multiplex PCR; TCRdb's version includes in-frame clones alone and lacks a portion of them. The data contain approximately 92,000 clones, about 80% of them singletons. Material: CD4+ or CD8+ T cells sorted from blood, obtained in a trial of the OX40 agonist ivuxolimab. The clonotype originates from an adult with an advanced solid tumor such as melanoma, head and neck, liver or kidney cancer. V is TRBV4-3 and J is TRBJ1-4; D may be TRBD1 (5 bases). This chain's CDR3 is CASSQEGRSNEKLFF. DNA for the CDR3: TGCGCCAGCAGCCAAGAGGGACGGAGTAATGAAAAACTGTTTTTT.